The T cell receptor (beta chain) described here comes from a study of blood T cell repertoires in COVID-19. At the level of the study: Acute and convalescent COVID-19 samples came from the United States, Italy and Spain. From T cells, B-cell-depleted T cells, or PBMCs came the material, which was cDNA or gDNA.

As processed by the authors: The authors estimated nucleated cell counts from reference gene primer amplification. Generated by immunoSEQ multiplex PCR, the TCRdb table keeps only in-frame clones and is missing some. That table supplies the V and J calls and clone size; D and trimming were determined from the DNA. The table has roughly 250,000 clones, about 89% seen once. The sequence derives from a young man with acute or convalescent COVID-19. Sequenced material: peripheral blood.

Written as DNA, the CDR3 is TGTGCCAGAAGCTCCCCAGGGGGCCGAACTGAAGCTTTCTTT. Its translation is CARSSPGGRTEAFF. The chain uses TRBV7-5 and TRBJ1-1; the table assigns TRBD1, which was not confirmed against the DNA. TRBV7-5 is labeled a pseudogene. The CDR3 spans 14 residues.